This TCR beta chain was documented in a study of T cell changes during pregnancy in multiple sclerosis. TCRdb keeps only in-frame clones here, not all; method: immunoSEQ multiplex PCR. The data contain tens of thousands of clones, around 90% of them singletons. The junction had 7 bases not matched to a gene; V was cut back by 2 bases and J by 7 bases. Germline V gene lookup returns CDR1 SGDLS and CDR2 YYNGEE. The length of the CDR3 is 15 residues. V usage is TRBV9 and J usage is TRBJ1-5; the match to TRBD1 covers 9 bases. The sample here was CD4+ T cells from peripheral blood mononuclear cells, taken in the third trimester of pregnancy. This receptor was taken from a female donor in good health, enrolled as a control in a pregnancy study. The CDR3 spells CASSVGQGGGQPQHF. Here the CDR3 DNA reads TGTGCCAGCAGCGTGGGACAGGGCGGTGGGCAGCCCCAGCATTTT.